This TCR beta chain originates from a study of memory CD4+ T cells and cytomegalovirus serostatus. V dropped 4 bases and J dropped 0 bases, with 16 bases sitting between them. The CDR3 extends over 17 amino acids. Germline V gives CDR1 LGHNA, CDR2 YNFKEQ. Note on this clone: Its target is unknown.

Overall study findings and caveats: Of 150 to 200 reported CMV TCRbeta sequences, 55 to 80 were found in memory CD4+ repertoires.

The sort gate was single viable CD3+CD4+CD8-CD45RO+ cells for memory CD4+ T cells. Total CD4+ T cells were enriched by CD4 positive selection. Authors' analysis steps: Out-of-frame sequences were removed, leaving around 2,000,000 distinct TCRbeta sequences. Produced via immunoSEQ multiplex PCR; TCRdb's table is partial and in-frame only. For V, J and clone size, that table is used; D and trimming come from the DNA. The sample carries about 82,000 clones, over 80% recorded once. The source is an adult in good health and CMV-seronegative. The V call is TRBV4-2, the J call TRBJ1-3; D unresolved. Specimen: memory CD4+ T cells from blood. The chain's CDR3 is CASSPRTEPSSGNTIYF. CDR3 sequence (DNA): TGTGCCAGCAGCCCCAGGACCGAACCAAGCTCTGGAAACACCATATATTTT.